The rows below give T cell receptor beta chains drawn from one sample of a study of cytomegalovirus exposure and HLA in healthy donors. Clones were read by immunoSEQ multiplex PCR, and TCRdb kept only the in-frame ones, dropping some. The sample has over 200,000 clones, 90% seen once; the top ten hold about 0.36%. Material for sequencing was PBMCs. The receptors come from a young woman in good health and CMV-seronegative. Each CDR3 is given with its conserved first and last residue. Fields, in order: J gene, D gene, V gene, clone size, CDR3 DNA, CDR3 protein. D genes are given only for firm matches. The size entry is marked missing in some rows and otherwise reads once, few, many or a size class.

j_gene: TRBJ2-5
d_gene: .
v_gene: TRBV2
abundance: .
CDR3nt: TGTGCCAGCAGTGCCAGTCACGATCAAATGACAGTCCAAGAGACCCAGTACTTC
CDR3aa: CASSASHDQMTVQETQYF

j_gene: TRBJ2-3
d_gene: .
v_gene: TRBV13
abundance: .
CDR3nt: TGTGCCAGCAGCTTAGGCCCTGAGACTAGTCAGGCCGATACGCAGTATTTT
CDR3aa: CASSLGPETSQADTQYF

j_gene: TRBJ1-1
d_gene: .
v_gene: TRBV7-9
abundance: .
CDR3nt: TGTGCCAGCGCGCCCCCGGGTATGAACACTGAAGCTTTCTTT
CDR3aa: CASAPPGMNTEAFF

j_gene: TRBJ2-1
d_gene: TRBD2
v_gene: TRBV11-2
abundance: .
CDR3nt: TGTGCCAGCAGCTCCCCATCTAGCGGGGATCGCTCCTACAATGAGCAGTTCTTC
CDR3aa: CASSSPSSGDRSYNEQFF

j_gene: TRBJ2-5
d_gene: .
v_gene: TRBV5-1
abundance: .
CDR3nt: TGCGCCAGCAGCATAGGGACATTTCAAGAGACCCAGTACTTC
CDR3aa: CASSIGTFQETQYF

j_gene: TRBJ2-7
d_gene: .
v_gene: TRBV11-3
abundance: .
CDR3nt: TGTGCCAGCAGCTTGGCGGGCAGCTCCTACGAGCAGTACTTC
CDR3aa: CASSLAGSSYEQYF

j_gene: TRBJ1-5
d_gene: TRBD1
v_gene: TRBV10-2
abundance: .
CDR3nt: TGCGCCAGCAGTCTTAGGGGGACAGGGGACCAGCCCCAGCATTTT
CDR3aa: CASSLRGTGDQPQHF

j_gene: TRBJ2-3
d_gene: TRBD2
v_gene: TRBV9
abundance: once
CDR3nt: TGTGCCAGCAGCGCGGGACTAGCGGGCCACACAGATACGCAGTATTTT
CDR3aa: CASSAGLAGHTDTQYF

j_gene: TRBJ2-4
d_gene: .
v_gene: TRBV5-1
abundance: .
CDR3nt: TGCGCCAGCAGCTTGGCCAGGGAAAAAACCCAGGGCAAAAACATTCAGTACTTC
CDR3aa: CASSLAREKTQGKNIQYF

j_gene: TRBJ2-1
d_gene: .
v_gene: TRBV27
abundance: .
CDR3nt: TGTGCCAGCAGCCACCGGGAGTCCGATGAGCAGTTCTTC
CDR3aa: CASSHRESDEQFF

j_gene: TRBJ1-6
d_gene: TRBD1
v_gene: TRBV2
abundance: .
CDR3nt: TGTGCCAGCCTTTTTGGGACAGGGATGTCACCCCTCCACTTT
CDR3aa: CASLFGTGMSPLHF

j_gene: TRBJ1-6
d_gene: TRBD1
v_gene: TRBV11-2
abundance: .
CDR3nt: TGTGCCAGCAGGAATATACAGGGGCGTTACCTCCACTTT
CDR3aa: CASRNIQGRYLHF

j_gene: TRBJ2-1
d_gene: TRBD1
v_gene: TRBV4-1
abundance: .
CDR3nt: TGCGCCAGCAGCCAAGAAGGACAGGGTGTCGGTGAGCAGTTCTTC
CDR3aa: CASSQEGQGVGEQFF

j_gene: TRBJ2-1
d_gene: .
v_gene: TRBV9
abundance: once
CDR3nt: TGTGCCAGCAGCGTAGATACAGGGTCCTACAATGAGCAGTTCTTC
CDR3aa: CASSVDTGSYNEQFF

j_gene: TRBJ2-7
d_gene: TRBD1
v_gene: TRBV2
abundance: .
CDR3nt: TGTGCCAGCACTCTAAGAATATCCGGACAGGGGACCGAGCAGTACTTC
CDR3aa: CASTLRISGQGTEQYF

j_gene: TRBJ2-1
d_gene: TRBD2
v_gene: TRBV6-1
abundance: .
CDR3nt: TGTGCCAGCAGTGAAACGGGGGGGGGACGCTCCTACAATGAGCAGTTCTTC
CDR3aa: CASSETGGGRSYNEQFF